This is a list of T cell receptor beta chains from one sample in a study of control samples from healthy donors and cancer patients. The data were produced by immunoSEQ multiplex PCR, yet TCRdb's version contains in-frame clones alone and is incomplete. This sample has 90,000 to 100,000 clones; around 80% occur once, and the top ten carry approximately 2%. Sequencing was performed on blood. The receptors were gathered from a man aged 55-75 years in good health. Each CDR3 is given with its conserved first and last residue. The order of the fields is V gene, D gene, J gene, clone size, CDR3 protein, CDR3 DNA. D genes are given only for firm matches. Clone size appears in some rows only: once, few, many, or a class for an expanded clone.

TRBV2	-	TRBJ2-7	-	CASSSKQGRINYEQYF	TGTGCCAGCAGTTCCAAACAGGGCAGGATAAACTACGAGCAGTACTTC
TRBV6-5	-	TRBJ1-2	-	CASSRVLSNYGYTF	TGTGCCAGCAGTAGGGTCCTCTCTAACTATGGCTACACCTTC
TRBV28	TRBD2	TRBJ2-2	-	CASSPNRGVAGAVTGELFF	TGTGCCAGCAGTCCAAACCGGGGTGTAGCGGGAGCTGTCACCGGGGAGCTGTTTTTT
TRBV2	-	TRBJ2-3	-	CATGLSKDTQYF	TGTGCCACAGGACTAAGTAAGGATACGCAGTATTTT
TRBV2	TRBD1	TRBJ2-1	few	CASSETGKGEQFF	TGTGCCAGCAGTGAGACAGGGAAGGGTGAGCAGTTCTTC
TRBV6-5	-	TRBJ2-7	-	CASSLVFDVAYEQYF	TGTGCCAGCAGCCTTGTCTTTGACGTAGCCTACGAGCAGTACTTC
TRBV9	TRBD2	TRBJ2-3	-	CASSVGAGRGASTDTQYF	TGTGCCAGCAGCGTAGGGGCGGGGCGGGGGGCAAGCACAGATACGCAGTATTTT
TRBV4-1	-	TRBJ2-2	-	CASSQGLLRMNNTGELFF	TGCGCCAGCAGCCAAGGACTACTACGGATGAATAACACCGGGGAGCTGTTTTTT
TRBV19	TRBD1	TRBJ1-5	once	CASSIARGTGAYQPQHF	TGTGCCAGTAGTATAGCCCGGGGGACAGGGGCCTATCAGCCCCAGCATTTT
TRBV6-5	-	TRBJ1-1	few	CASSWETRGTEAFF	TGTGCCAGCAGTTGGGAGACACGTGGCACTGAAGCTTTCTTT
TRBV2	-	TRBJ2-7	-	CASRNRDGSNNF	TGTGCCAGCAGGAACCGGGACGGATCAAACAACTTC
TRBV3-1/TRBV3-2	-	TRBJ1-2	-	CASSQDGVTGLYGYTF	TGTGCCAGCAGCCAAGATGGTGTGACAGGCCTCTATGGCTACACCTTC
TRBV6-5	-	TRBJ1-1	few	CASISERNAAFF	TGTGCCAGCATCTCCGAAAGGAACGCAGCTTTCTTT
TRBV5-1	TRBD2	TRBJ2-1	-	CASSLPSGGSEQFF	TGCGCCAGCAGCTTGCCCTCGGGGGGGAGTGAGCAGTTCTTC
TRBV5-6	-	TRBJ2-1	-	CASSLSGNEQFF	TGTGCCAGCAGCTTAAGCGGCAATGAGCAGTTCTTC
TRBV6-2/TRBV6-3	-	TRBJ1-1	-	CASSLAGGGTEAFF	TGTGCCAGCAGTCTCGCCGGGGGAGGCACTGAAGCTTTCTTT
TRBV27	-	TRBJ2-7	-	CASSLNLPGQGQYF	TGTGCCAGCAGTTTAAACCTTCCGGGCCAAGGGCAGTACTTC
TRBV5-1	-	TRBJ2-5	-	CASSSGPGPQTQYF	TGCGCCAGCAGCTCGGGACCCGGCCCGCAGACCCAGTACTTC
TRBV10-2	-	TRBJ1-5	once	CASMGVGGSNQPQHF	TGCGCCAGCATGGGGGTGGGGGGCTCCAATCAGCCCCAGCATTTT
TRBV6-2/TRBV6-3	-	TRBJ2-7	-	CASSSGGIEQYF	TGTGCCAGTAGTAGCGGAGGGATCGAGCAGTACTTC
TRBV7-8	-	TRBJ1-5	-	CASSLSAGEMQPQHF	TGTGCCAGCAGCTTAAGTGCAGGGGAGATGCAGCCCCAGCATTTT
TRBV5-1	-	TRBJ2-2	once	CASSLRVNTGELFF	TGCGCCAGCAGCTTAAGGGTGAACACCGGGGAGCTGTTTTTT
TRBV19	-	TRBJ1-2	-	CASSLLSGGLGYGYTF	TGTGCCAGTAGTCTACTGTCTGGGGGGCTAGGCTATGGCTACACCTTC
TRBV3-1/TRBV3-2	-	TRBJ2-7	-	CASSQVAASNLYEQYF	TGTGCCAGCAGCCAGGTAGCGGCCTCGAATCTGTACGAGCAGTACTTC
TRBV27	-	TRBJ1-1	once	CASSLSMGVNTEAFF	TGTGCCAGCAGTTTATCGATGGGGGTGAACACTGAAGCTTTCTTT
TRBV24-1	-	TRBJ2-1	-	CATSGYDPKKHNEQFF	TGTGCCACCAGCGGTTACGACCCTAAAAAACACAATGAGCAGTTCTTC
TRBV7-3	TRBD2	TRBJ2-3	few	CASSPRGGGGTDTQYF	TGTGCCAGCAGCCCAAGGGGCGGGGGGGGCACAGATACGCAGTATTTT
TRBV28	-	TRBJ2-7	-	CASSLAYEQYF	TGTGCCAGCAGTTTAGCCTACGAGCAGTACTTC